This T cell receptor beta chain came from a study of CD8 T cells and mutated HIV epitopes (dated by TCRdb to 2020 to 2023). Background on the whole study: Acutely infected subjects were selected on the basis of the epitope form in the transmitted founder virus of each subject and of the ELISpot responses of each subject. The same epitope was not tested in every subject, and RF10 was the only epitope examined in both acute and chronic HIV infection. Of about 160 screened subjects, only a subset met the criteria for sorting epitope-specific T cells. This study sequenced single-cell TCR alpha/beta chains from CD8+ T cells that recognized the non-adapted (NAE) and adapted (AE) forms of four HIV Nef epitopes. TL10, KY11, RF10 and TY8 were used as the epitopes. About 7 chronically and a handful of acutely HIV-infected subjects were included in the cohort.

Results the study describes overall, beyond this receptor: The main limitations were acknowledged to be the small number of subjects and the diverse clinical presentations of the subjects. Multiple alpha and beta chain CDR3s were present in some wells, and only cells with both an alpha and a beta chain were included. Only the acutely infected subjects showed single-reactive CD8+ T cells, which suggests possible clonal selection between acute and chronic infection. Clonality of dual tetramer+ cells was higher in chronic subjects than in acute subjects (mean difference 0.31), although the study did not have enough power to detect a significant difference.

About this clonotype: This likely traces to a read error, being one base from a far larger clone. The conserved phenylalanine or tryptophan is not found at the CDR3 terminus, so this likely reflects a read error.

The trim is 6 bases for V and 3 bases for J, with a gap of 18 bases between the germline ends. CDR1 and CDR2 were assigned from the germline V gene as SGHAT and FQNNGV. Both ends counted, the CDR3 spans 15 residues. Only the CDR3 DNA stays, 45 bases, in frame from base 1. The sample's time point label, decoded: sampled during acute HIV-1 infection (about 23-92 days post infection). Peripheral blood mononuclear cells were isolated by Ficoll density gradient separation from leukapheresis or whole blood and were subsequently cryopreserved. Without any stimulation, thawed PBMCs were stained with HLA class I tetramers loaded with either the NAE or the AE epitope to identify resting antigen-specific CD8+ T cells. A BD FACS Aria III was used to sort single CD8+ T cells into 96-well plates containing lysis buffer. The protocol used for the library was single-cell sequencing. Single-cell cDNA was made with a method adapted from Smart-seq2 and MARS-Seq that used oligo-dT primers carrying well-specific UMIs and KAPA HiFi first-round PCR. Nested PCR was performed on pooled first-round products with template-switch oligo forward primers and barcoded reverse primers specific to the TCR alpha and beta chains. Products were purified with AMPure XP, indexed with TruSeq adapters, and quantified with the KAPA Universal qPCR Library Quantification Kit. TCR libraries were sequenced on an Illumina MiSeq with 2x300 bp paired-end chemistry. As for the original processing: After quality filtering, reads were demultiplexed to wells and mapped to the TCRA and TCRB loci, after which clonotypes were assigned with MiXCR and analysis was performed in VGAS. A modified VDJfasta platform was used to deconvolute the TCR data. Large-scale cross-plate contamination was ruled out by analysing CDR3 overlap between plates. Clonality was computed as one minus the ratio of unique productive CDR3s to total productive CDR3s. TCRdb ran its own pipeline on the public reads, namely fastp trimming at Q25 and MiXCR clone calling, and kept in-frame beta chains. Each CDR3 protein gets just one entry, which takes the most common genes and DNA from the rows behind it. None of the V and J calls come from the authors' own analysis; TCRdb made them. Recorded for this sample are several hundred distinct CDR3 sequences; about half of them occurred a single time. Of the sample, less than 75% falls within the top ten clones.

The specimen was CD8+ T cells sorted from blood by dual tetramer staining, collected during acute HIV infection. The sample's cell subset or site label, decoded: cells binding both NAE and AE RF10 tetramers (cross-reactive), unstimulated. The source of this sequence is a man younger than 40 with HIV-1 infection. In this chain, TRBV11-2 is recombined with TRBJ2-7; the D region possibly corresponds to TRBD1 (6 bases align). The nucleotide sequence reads TGTGCCAGCAGTTTGGTGACAGGCGCCTACTACGAGCAGTACATC. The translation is CASSLVTGAYYEQYI.